Shown below are 20 T cell receptor beta chains from a single sample sequenced in a study of long-term antiretroviral therapy in people with HIV. Running of the v3.0 immunoSEQ assay took place at survey level. Only in-frame clones appear in the TCRdb table, and some are missing; sequencing was by immunoSEQ multiplex PCR. The sample has about 28,000 clones, under 85% seen once. This material consisted of unsorted PBMCs, taken 3 years after starting antiretroviral therapy. The receptors were sampled from a man aged 35-49 years with HIV.

The rearrangement uses TRBV19 and TRBJ1-5, with a possible D match to TRBD1 (5 bases). CDR1 and CDR2 (germline): LNHDA, SQIVND (reference sequence). V lost 0 bases to trimming and J lost 3 bases, with 12 bases between them. The CDR3 has 16 amino acids. The CDR3 protein is CASSIDPGTDNQPQHF. CDR3 DNA: TGTGCCAGTAGTATAGATCCCGGGACTGACAATCAGCCCCAGCATTTT.

V gene TRBV6-5 combines with J gene TRBJ2-7, with D perhaps TRBD2 (6 bases). This CDR3 spans 16 amino acids. Germline CDR1 MNHEY, CDR2 SVGAGI. Deletions cut 4 bases from V and 2 bases from J, with 18 bases between. This CDR3 is CASSSLGGVRPYEQYF. The DNA of the CDR3 is TGTGCCAGCAGTTCCCTCGGGGGAGTAAGGCCCTACGAGCAGTACTTC.

This chain joins TRBV5-5 and TRBJ2-2; TRBD2 agrees at 10 bases. In germline, CDR1 is SGHKS, CDR2 YYEKEE (reference sequence). The CDR3 has 16 amino acids. The junction had 8 bases not matched to a gene; V was cut back by 0 bases and J by 9 bases. The CDR3 protein is CASSLDPAGGPWELFF. The CDR3 bases are TGTGCCAGCAGCTTGGATCCAGCGGGAGGGCCCTGGGAGCTGTTTTTT.

V gene TRBV7-2 combines with J gene TRBJ2-7, with D perhaps TRBD2 (6 bases). In germline, CDR1 is SGHTA, CDR2 FQGNSA. The CDR3 consists of 15 residues. V lost 1 base to trimming and J lost 0 bases, with 10 bases between them. The CDR3 here is CASSLVSGSSYEQYF. The CDR3 nucleotides read TGTGCCAGCAGCTTAGTTAGCGGTAGCTCCTACGAGCAGTACTTC.

This clone was picked up one time. At one of its ends the junction is not consistent with the germline gene, which may arise from a read error. The chain recombines TRBV5-6 with TRBJ1-4; D ambiguous. The CDR3 contains 14 residues. In germline, CDR1 is SGHDT, CDR2 YYEEEE. This CDR3 is CASSLTDTKEKLFF. CDR3 sequence (DNA): TGTGCCAGCAGCTTGACAGATACTAAGGAAAAACTGTTTTTT.

This clone appeared a single time. The chain carries TRBV13 and TRBJ1-1, with TRBD1 matching 7 bases. The V gene end was trimmed by 1 base and the J gene end by 1 base; junction bases not matched to a gene: 3. The CDR3 is made up of 15 amino acids. Per germline, CDR1 PRHDT and CDR2 FYEKMQ (reference sequence). The CDR3 DNA reads TGTGCCAGCAGCTTAGAGGGGGCGGAGAACACTGAAGCTTTCTTT. Translated: CASSLEGAENTEAFF.

This chain links TRBV5-4 with TRBJ1-1; unclear D gene. CDR3 length: 14 amino acids. V was shortened by 0 bases and J by 1 base, with 7 bases between the two germline ends. The germline V gene encodes CDR1 SGHNT and CDR2 YYREEE (reference sequence). The CDR3 bases are TGTGCCAGCAGCTTGGTACCAGGGAACACTGAAGCTTTCTTT. It yields the protein CASSLVPGNTEAFF.

The CDR3 here is CASCGAQNTGELFF. Written as DNA, the CDR3 is TGTGCCAGTTGTGGAGCACAGAACACCGGGGAGCTGTTTTTT. The chain employs TRBV19 and TRBJ2-2; no clear D. Trimming removed 8 bases at V and 1 base at J, with 11 bases between. The CDR3 is 14 amino acids. The germline V gene has CDR1 LNHDA and CDR2 SQIVND (reference sequence).

The gene calls are TRBV18 and TRBJ1-1; D remains ambiguous. Germline assignment: CDR1 KGHSH and CDR2 LQKENI. Between the trimmed V and J ends, which lost 4 bases and 2 bases, there was a span of 8 bases. This CDR3 has 13 amino acids. CDR3 residues: CASSLQANTEAFF. The CDR3 DNA reads as TGTGCCAGCTCACTTCAGGCCAACACTGAAGCTTTCTTT.

CDR3 amino acids: CASSTGTSREAFF. CDR3 nucleotides: TGTGCCAGCAGCACAGGGACCTCGAGGGAAGCTTTCTTT. This chain uses TRBV6-1 with TRBJ1-1; perhaps TRBD1 as D (6 bases). This CDR3 comprises 13 residues. The germline V gene encodes CDR1 MNHNS and CDR2 SASEGT. V was pared by 6 bases and J by 8 bases, with 16 bases between.

The rearrangement uses TRBV9 and TRBJ2-3; possible D gene TRBD1, 5 bases. Trimming stripped 0 bases from V and 4 bases from J, with 12 bases between. This CDR3 comprises 15 residues. In germline, CDR1 is SGDLS, CDR2 YYNGEE. CDR3 nucleotide sequence: TGTGCCAGCAGCGTAGGGGCAGGGTCCCCAGATACGCAGTATTTT. Protein: CASSVGAGSPDTQYF.

The rearrangement uses TRBV19 and TRBJ2-7; no clear D gene. The CDR3 is 13 amino acids. Trimming stripped 5 bases from V and 0 bases from J, with 8 bases between. The germline V gene has CDR1 LNHDA and CDR2 SQIVND (reference sequence). In DNA, the CDR3 is TGTGCCAGTAGTCCTAGGACCTCCTACGAGCAGTACTTC. Its protein product is CASSPRTSYEQYF.

The V gene is TRBV9, the J gene TRBJ2-3, with a possible D match to TRBD2 (5 bases). The CDR3 covers 16 residues. Germline lookup yields CDR1 SGDLS and CDR2 YYNGEE. V was pared by 0 bases and J by 2 bases, with 13 bases between. CDR3 in amino acids: CASSVARGGSTDTQYF. For the CDR3, the DNA is TGTGCCAGCAGCGTAGCTCGTGGCGGGTCCACAGATACGCAGTATTTT.

A single count supports this clone. J is TRBJ2-2 and V is TRBV5-5; D remains ambiguous. Trimming took off 0 bases at V and 0 bases at J, with 9 bases between the two ends. CDR1 and CDR2 (germline): SGHKS, YYEKEE (reference sequence). This CDR3 is built from 16 residues. CDR3 in DNA: TGTGCCAGCAGCTTGGCCGTGACGGCGAACACCGGGGAGCTGTTTTTT. Encoded protein: CASSLAVTANTGELFF.

The V and J genes are TRBV30 and TRBJ2-3; D unclear. CDR1 is GTSNPN and CDR2 is SVGIG in the germline V gene (reference sequence). V shed 2 bases and J shed 2 bases, with 2 bases lying between them. CDR3 size: 11 residues. This chain's CDR3 is CAWSNTDTQYF. In DNA form, the CDR3 reads TGTGCCTGGAGTAACACAGATACGCAGTATTTT.

This clone has only one observation. V is TRBV5-1 and J is TRBJ2-1; 10 bases map to TRBD2. CDR1 and CDR2 (germline): SGHRS, YFSETQ. The CDR3 has 14 residues. Trimming at V came to 6 bases and at J to 6 bases, leaving 6 bases not matched to a gene. CDR3 DNA sequence: TGCGCCAGCAACTTTGGGACTAGCGTCAATGAGCAGTTCTTC. Encoded protein: CASNFGTSVNEQFF.

Details on this clone: The sample has other DNA sequences that encode this CDR3 too. J is TRBJ2-7 and V is TRBV29-1; no clear D gene. CDR3 length equals 11 residues. Trimming shortened V by 1 base and J by 4 bases, and 5 bases separated the two germline ends. From germline, CDR1 is SQVTM and CDR2 ANQGSEA. The CDR3 loop reads CSVEVSYEQYF. In nucleotides, the CDR3 is TGCAGCGTTGAAGTATCATACGAGCAGTACTTC.

The gene calls are TRBV4-2 and TRBJ1-3, with unresolved D. This CDR3 comprises 14 residues. CDR1 LGHNA and CDR2 YNFKEQ come from the germline V gene. With 2 bases removed from V and 4 bases from J, the gap between germline ends came to 9 bases. The CDR3 coding sequence is TGTGCCAGCAGCCAACCAGGTGGGGGAAACACCATATATTTT. Residues: CASSQPGGGNTIYF.

A single count supports this clone. V is TRBV29-1 and J is TRBJ1-2; 7 bases are a match to TRBD1. This CDR3 has 11 amino acids. The J segment lost 3 bases and the V segment lost 5 bases, leaving 0 bases of the junction unmatched. Germline CDR1 reads SQVTM; CDR2 reads ANQGSEA. The CDR3 DNA follows: TGCAGCGTTACAGGGGACTATGGCTACACCTTC. Its translation is CSVTGDYGYTF.

J is TRBJ1-1 and V is TRBV9; D gene unclear. The CDR3 is 16 amino acids. Germline CDR1 SGDLS, CDR2 YYNGEE. The V and J ends lost 0 bases and 1 base respectively, with 13 bases between them. Here the CDR3 reads CASSVDERSWNTEAFF. CDR3 bases: TGTGCCAGCAGCGTAGATGAGAGAAGTTGGAACACTGAAGCTTTCTTT.